A single sample gave rise to the 22 T cell receptor beta chains below, sequenced in a study of regulatory T cells in long-lasting Graves disease. Time point denoted: newly diagnosed GD, antithyroid drugs for less than 3 months. Scientists built the TCR library using RNA that was extracted from PBMCs. TCR beta libraries were built with iRepertoire HTBI primers and Arm-PCR of CDR3 regions. Via MiXCR, TCRdb re-called the multiplex PCR reads, giving one row per CDR3 protein. The table has 400,000 to 500,000 distinct CDR3 sequences, approximately 14% seen once. These records were also assigned to another study, of T cells in Graves' hyperthyroidism and ophthalmopathy.

Material: peripheral blood mononuclear cells (PBMCs), obtained at new diagnosis, from a patient treated with antithyroid drugs. The receptor source for this set is a woman in her forties or fifties with Graves disease.

This clonotype was found a few times. The chain has TRBV29-1 and TRBJ2-2; 7 bases are a match to TRBD1. Germline-derived CDR1 and CDR2 are SQVTM and ANQGSEA. J was trimmed by 0 bases and V by 4 bases; bases with no gene match: 2. The CDR3 length is 14 residues. CDR3 in DNA: TGCAGCGTTGTCCAGGGGGCGAACACCGGGGAGCTGTTTTTT. Translated: CSVVQGANTGELFF.

This clonotype was recorded many times. This chain links TRBV28 with TRBJ2-2, with TRBD2 matching over 15 bases. The length of the CDR3 is 19 residues. Losses at the gene ends were 5 bases for V and 2 bases for J; bases not matched to a gene: 9. Germline-derived CDR1 and CDR2 are MDHEN and SYDVKM. In nucleotides, the CDR3 is TGTGCCAGCAGTCCTTGGGAGGGACTAGCGGGAGGTAACACCGGGGAGCTGTTTTTT. Translated, it gives CASSPWEGLAGGNTGELFF.

This rearrangement joins TRBV24-1 to TRBJ2-7; D possibly matches TRBD1 or TRBD2 (5 bases each). The V end lost 2 bases, the J end lost 7 bases, and 11 bases lay between the germline ends. The V gene's germline CDR1 is KGHDR and CDR2 SFDVKD. The CDR3 extends over 13 amino acids. The CDR3 coding sequence is TGTGCCACCAGTGATTCGAGTGGGGGAGAGCAGTACTTC. The encoded protein is CATSDSSGGEQYF.

This clonotype showed up just a few times. The V gene is TRBV5-1, the J gene TRBJ2-2, with 11 bases matching TRBD2. Looked up from germline, CDR1 is SGHRS and CDR2 is YFSETQ. CDR3 length: 16 amino acids. Losses at the gene ends were 4 bases for V and 5 bases for J; bases not matched to a gene: 7. The CDR3: CASSVGLAGTTGELFF. CDR3 DNA sequence: TGCGCCAGCAGCGTAGGACTAGCGGGCACAACCGGGGAGCTGTTTTTT.

There are a few counts of this clonotype. The chain carries TRBV9 and TRBJ2-1, with D tentatively TRBD1 (5 bases). The germline V gene has CDR1 SGDLS and CDR2 YYNGEE. V lost 5 bases and J lost 0, with 12 bases in between. The CDR3 is made up of 15 amino acids. CDR3 sequence (DNA): TGTGCCAGCAGAGCAGTAGGGGACTCCTACAATGAGCAGTTCTTC. Protein product: CASRAVGDSYNEQFF.

This clonotype was seen ten or more times. The rearrangement joins TRBV20-1 to TRBJ2-3, with D possibly TRBD1 on 5 matching bases. CDR1 and CDR2 from the germline V gene are DFQATT and SNEGSKA (reference sequence). V gave up 0 bases and J gave up 3 bases, with 7 bases separating them. CDR3 length: 13 residues. In nucleotides, the CDR3 is TGCAGTGCTAGAGACGACAGTACAGATACGCAGTATTTT. It specifies CSARDDSTDTQYF.

The rearrangement uses TRBV4-1 and TRBJ2-1; 7 bases are shared with TRBD2. J lost 7 bases, V lost 1 base, and 13 bases had no gene match. The CDR3 is made up of 17 amino acids. CDR1 is MGHRA and CDR2 is YSYEKL in the germline V gene. The CDR3 loop reads CASSQGRPGGSRNEQFF. In DNA form, the CDR3 reads TGCGCCAGCAGCCAAGGTCGGCCAGGCGGGAGCAGGAATGAGCAGTTCTTC.

The V and J genes are TRBV19 and TRBJ2-1; the match to TRBD2 covers 7 bases. V lost 9 bases, J lost 6 bases, and 5 bases stayed unmatched. Germline CDR1 and CDR2: LNHDA and SQIVND (reference sequence). The CDR3 loop spans 12 amino acids. As DNA, the CDR3 is TGTGCCAGGGGGAGGGCCTTCAATGAGCAGTTCTTC. Its translation: CARGRAFNEQFF.

The chain links TRBV6-1 to TRBJ2-2; tentatively, D is TRBD1 (5 bases). The ends were cut back, 7 bases at V and 5 bases at J, with 11 bases in the middle. Germline lookup yields CDR1 MNHNS and CDR2 SASEGT. The CDR3 has 13 residues. CDR3 loop: CASIAGWTGELFF. DNA of the CDR3: TGTGCCAGCATTGCAGGGTGGACCGGGGAGCTGTTTTTT.

V usage is TRBV5-1 and J usage is TRBJ2-4; 7 nucleotides match TRBD2. Trimming at V came to 10 bases and at J to 8 bases, leaving 24 bases not matched to a gene. Looked up from germline, CDR1 is SGHRS and CDR2 is YFSETQ. The CDR3 totals 17 residues. The CDR3 DNA sequence: TGCGCCGGCGAGAGCCCCCGTCCAGCGGGGCCTTTTGACATTCAGTACTTC. Protein sequence: CAGESPRPAGPFDIQYF.

A remark on this clonotype: This could be a read error, since a much larger clone is one nucleotide away. The chain carries TRBV7-3 and TRBJ2-5; weak D call: TRBD2 (6 bases). The length of the CDR3 is 16 residues. Germline lookup yields CDR1 SGHTA and CDR2 FQGTGA. The CDR3 DNA reads as TGTGCCAGCAGCTTACGGGCACGGGAGTACCAAGGGACCCAGTACTTC. As protein: CASSLRAREYQGTQYF.

To note about this clonotype: A clone one base away is much larger, so this may be a read error. The chain uses TRBV9 and TRBJ2-1; 11 positions agree with TRBD2. Germline CDR1 SGDLS, CDR2 YYNGEE. The junction had 3 bases not matched to a gene; V was cut back by 5 bases and J by 5 bases. This CDR3 has 14 amino acids. The CDR3 loop is CASRGLAEHNEQFF. In DNA form, the CDR3 reads TGTGCCAGCAGGGGACTAGCGGAACACAATGAGCAGTTCTTC.

This clonotype was observed a few times. The chain's CDR3 is CASSQSAGTGENIQYF. For the CDR3, the DNA is TGTGCCAGCAGTCAAAGCGCAGGGACAGGGGAAAACATTCAGTACTTC. This chain links TRBV27 with TRBJ2-4; 10 bases are a match to TRBD1. The V gene end was trimmed by 5 bases and the J gene end by 5 bases; junction bases not matched to a gene: 9. Germline V gives CDR1 MNHEY, CDR2 SMNVEV (reference sequence). This CDR3 region has 16 residues.

A few counts support this clonotype. The chain recombines TRBV3-1 with TRBJ2-6; TRBD2 aligns across 8 bases. Per germline, CDR1 LGHDT and CDR2 YNNKEL (reference sequence). The CDR3 is 19 residues long. V lost 0 bases to trimming and J lost 3 bases; unmatched junction nucleotides: 10. Here the CDR3 DNA reads TGTGCCAGCAGCCAAGATGAATGGAAAGCGGGAGTTGGGGCCAACGTCCTGACTTTC. Translation: CASSQDEWKAGVGANVLTF.

This clonotype came up many times. The chain carries TRBV2 and TRBJ1-4, with D perhaps matching TRBD1 (6 bases). The CDR3 contains 15 residues. The V gene's germline CDR1 is SNHLY and CDR2 FYNNEI. V was cut by 4 bases and J by 0 bases, with 9 bases left in between. The CDR3 DNA follows: TGTGCCAGCAGTGCACAGGGTTCAACTAATGAAAAACTGTTTTTT. It codes for CASSAQGSTNEKLFF.

The sample holds a few counts of this clonotype. The rearrangement uses TRBV7-2 and TRBJ2-7, with 10 bases that match TRBD1. Germline CDR1 reads SGHTA; CDR2 reads FQGNSA. CDR3 length: 15 amino acids. V lost 7 bases and J lost 0; bases outside the gene matches: 6. Here the CDR3 DNA reads TGTGCCAGCACGACAGGGGGCTTTAGCTCCTACGAGCAGTACTTC. As protein: CASTTGGFSSYEQYF.

The chain combines TRBV7-2 with TRBJ2-1, with a weak D call TRBD1 (5 bases). The CDR3 sequence is 17 residues long. CDR1 is SGHTA and CDR2 is FQGNSA in the germline V gene. V was trimmed by 2 bases and J by 4 bases, leaving 18 bases between them. CDR3 amino acids: CASSLPPDKRPYNEQFF. The CDR3, as DNA: TGTGCCAGCAGCTTACCCCCGGACAAAAGACCTTACAATGAGCAGTTCTTC.

This chain joins TRBV19 and TRBJ1-5; tentatively, D is TRBD1 (6 bases). Per germline, CDR1 LNHDA and CDR2 SQIVND (reference sequence). The CDR3 totals 16 residues. The germline V and J ends were trimmed by 2 bases and 2 bases, with 13 bases remaining between them. The chain's CDR3 is CASSIQGLGGNQPQHF. The DNA of the CDR3 is TGTGCCAGTAGTATACAGGGGTTAGGGGGCAATCAGCCCCAGCATTTT.

This rearrangement joins TRBV20-1 to TRBJ2-7; 10 nucleotides match TRBD1. From germline, CDR1 is DFQATT and CDR2 SNEGSKA (reference sequence). V was clipped by 1 base and J by 0 bases; unmatched bases: 3. The CDR3 is made up of 15 amino acids. The CDR3 bases are TGCAGTGCTAGAGCGGGACAGGGGAGCTCCTACGAGCAGTACTTC. Residues: CSARAGQGSSYEQYF.

Details on this clonotype: This CDR3 is missing its conserved last phenylalanine or tryptophan, likely due to a read error. No DNA is shown, since the ends of the CDR3 on it are uncertain; the CDR3 is the one TCRdb lists. J is TRBJ2-3 and V is TRBV2; the tabulated D call, TRBD1, remains unverified against the DNA. The germline CDR1 and CDR2 sequences are SNHLY and FYNNEI. Inclusive of both ends, the CDR3 amounts to 8 amino acids. The CDR3 spells CASSDWDR.

This clonotype was counted only a few times. The CDR3 region has the DNA TGTGCCAGCAGCCAATTTGACAGGGTAACAGATACGCAGTATTTT. It codes for CASSQFDRVTDTQYF. V usage is TRBV14 and J usage is TRBJ2-3; 7 bases fit TRBD1. After removal of 2 bases from V and 3 bases from J, the junction contained 5 bases not matched to a gene. Germline V lookup: CDR1 SGHDN, CDR2 FVKESK. This CDR3 contains 15 residues.

This clonotype was recorded a few times. A much larger clone lies one base from this, so it may be a read error. The J gene is TRBJ2-7, the V gene TRBV11-2; D might be TRBD1 or TRBD2, each matching 6 bases. There are 14 residues in the CDR3. The germline gives CDR1 SGHAT, CDR2 FQNNGV. CDR3 loop: CAGSFLGGWYEQYF. The CDR3 DNA sequence: TGTGCCGGCAGCTTTCTGGGGGGCTGGTACGAGCAGTACTTC.